This TCR beta chain was captured in a study of cytomegalovirus exposure and HLA in healthy donors. The V segment lost 4 bases and the J segment 2 bases; nucleotides outside the gene matches: 5. CDR1 and CDR2 (germline): KGHSH, LQKENI. The CDR3 is 15 residues long. A note on this clone: Its matching antigen is unknown.

The primer mix had 60 Vbeta and 13 Jbeta primers. Profiled with immunoSEQ multiplex PCR; TCRdb holds only in-frame clones, not every one. In the table there are over 130,000 clones, around two thirds of which are singletons. Study conclusions and caveats: Among the CMV-associated chains, three were confirmed in vitro as specific for CMV antigens.

The sequenced sample consisted of PBMCs. This chain connects TRBV18 to TRBJ2-7, with 10 bases that match TRBD1. The receptor's source is a male donor in good health and CMV-seronegative. The CDR3 here is CASSLDRGGAYEQYF. The DNA of the CDR3 is TGTGCCAGCTCACTGGACAGGGGGGGCGCCTACGAGCAGTACTTC.